A selection of T cell receptor beta chains follows, all from one sample in a study of Ad26.COV2.S vaccination and SARS-CoV-2 variants. The repertoire was sequenced with immunoSEQ multiplex PCR; TCRdb's copy has only in-frame clones and lacks some. The sample includes about 350,000 clones, around 83% of them seen just once. The sequencing used peripheral blood, collected in a trial of Ad26.COV2.S vaccine versus placebo. The source is a person between 18 and 65 years old who received the Ad26.COV2.S COVID-19 vaccine or a placebo. Both conserved end residues are trimmed from each CDR3.

TRBV11-2	10	TRBJ1-1	ASRELRTEAF
TRBV27	15	TRBJ2-5	ASSPQLAGVGEETQY
TRBV19	14	TRBJ2-7	ASSQPPGQGKDEQY
TRBV27	14	TRBJ1-5	ASSLAGSGPNQPQH
TRBV11-3	11	TRBJ1-1	ASSSDKNTEAF
TRBV9	12	TRBJ1-6	ASSVGQINSPLH
TRBV12-3/TRBV12-4	10	TRBJ2-5	ASSTQGETQY
TRBV7-9	9	TRBJ1-1	ATDEGNEAF
TRBV6-5	11	TRBJ2-7	ASSLGQFYEQY
TRBV6-6	14	TRBJ2-1	ASSYNGLAGGGEQF
TRBV2	14	TRBJ2-1	ASSHLGLAIYNEQF
TRBV7-9	9	TRBJ2-5	ASSSQETQY
TRBV4-1	12	TRBJ1-5	ASSLYGLNQPQH
TRBV5-1	11	TRBJ2-6	ASIDSGANVLT
TRBV30	11	TRBJ2-2	AWSQGVTGELF
TRBV28	8	TRBJ1-4	ASRGEKLF
TRBV6-6	14	TRBJ2-7	ATGGGTGASPYEQY
TRBV2	12	TRBJ1-5	ASSAQGSNQPQH
TRBV7-7	13	TRBJ2-5	ASSWGTGGEETQY
TRBV6-6	10	TRBJ2-3	ASSWGPDTQY
TRBV6-5	14	TRBJ1-2	ASSYSAGEKSYGYT
TRBV7-2	13	TRBJ2-7	ASSFPPAGSYEQY
TRBV7-8	12	TRBJ2-5	ASSLDRPQGTQY
TRBV9	13	TRBJ1-2	ASSDYRGKDYGYT
TRBV7-2	13	TRBJ2-5	ASSLLAGGEETQY
TRBV2	13	TRBJ2-1	ASSEGLAGPVEQF